The clone carrying this T cell receptor (beta chain) was counted at least ten times. Its antigen is currently unknown. The hyperthyroidism was newly diagnosed and had lasted under 2 months; the patients were aged 18 to 65. Uncontrolled infection, other autoimmune disease, pregnancy or lactation led to exclusion. In making diagnoses, clinical symptoms, serum thyroxine and TRAb, thyroid ultrasound and orbital computed tomography were all used. This entry belongs to a study of T cells in Graves' hyperthyroidism and ophthalmopathy. Points from the study as a whole: Ophthalmopathy and stable hyperthyroidism were told apart by a 13 V-J model.

TCR beta CDR3 region amplification was performed from RNA transcripts. With the HTBI primer set, the TCR CDR3 went through a first round of RT-PCR. A single record per CDR3 protein comes from TCRdb applying MiXCR to the multiplex PCR reads. Among nearly 600,000 distinct CDR3 sequences, 11% to 15% were seen once, and the ten largest hold under 7%. This receptor was obtained from a woman under 40 with Graves' hyperthyroidism that later progressed to Graves' ophthalmopathy. Specimen: blood.

For the CDR3, the DNA is TGTGCCAGCAGTTCGACTACTACAACTAATGAAAAACTGTTTTTT. Its translation is CASSSTTTTNEKLFF. The chain carries TRBV27 and TRBJ1-4; unclear D gene. Germline CDR1 and CDR2: MNHEY and SMNVEV (reference sequence). V lost 4 bases to trimming and J lost 0 bases, with 9 bases between them. The CDR3 covers 15 residues.